Listed here are 16 T cell receptor beta chains from one sample, sequenced in a study of cytomegalovirus exposure and HLA in healthy donors. The PCR ran on 60 Vbeta and 13 Jbeta primers. Produced via immunoSEQ multiplex PCR; TCRdb's table is partial and in-frame only. Here the sample spans more than 95,000 clones, about three quarters being singletons. What was sequenced was PBMCs. Receptors were obtained from a man aged 25 to 40 in good health and CMV-seronegative.

The chain joins TRBV30 to TRBJ1-5, with 12 positions matching TRBD1. Germline CDR1 GTSNPN, CDR2 SVGIG (reference sequence). This CDR3 is 15 amino acids long. V gave up 8 bases and J gave up 6 bases; unmatched junction bases: 11. The CDR3 nucleotides read TGTGCCCGGGGGACAGGGGGCGAGGGAGGTCAGCCCCAGCATTTT. The encoded protein is CARGTGGEGGQPQHF.

V usage is TRBV5-1 and J usage is TRBJ2-5, with D hard to call. The CDR3 is 13 residues long. CDR1 is SGHRS, CDR2 YFSETQ, per germline. The V and J ends lost 4 bases and 4 bases respectively, with 11 bases between them. DNA for the CDR3: TGCGCCAGCAGCCACTACTTAAGAGAGACCCAGTACTTC. Its protein product is CASSHYLRETQYF.

The genes are TRBV28 and TRBJ2-3, with 8 bases lining up with TRBD2. This CDR3 comprises 15 residues. The ends lost 3 bases at V and 0 bases at J; junction bases unmatched: 2. Germline V CDR1 and CDR2: MDHEN, SYDVKM. The DNA of the CDR3 is TGTGCCAGCAGTTTCCCTAGCGGGAGCACAGATACGCAGTATTTT. It is translated as CASSFPSGSTDTQYF.

The chain couples TRBV6-1 to TRBJ1-1, with D perhaps matching TRBD1 (5 bases). With 6 bases removed from V and 3 bases from J, the gap between germline ends came to 11 bases. The CDR3 loop spans 13 amino acids. In germline, CDR1 is MNHNS, CDR2 SASEGT. CDR3 amino acids: CASRTVADTEAFF. The DNA for the CDR3 is TGTGCCAGCAGGACAGTCGCCGACACTGAAGCTTTCTTT.

The chain is built from TRBV27 and TRBJ2-1, with 10 positions matching TRBD1. J gave up 7 bases and V 3 bases, and 6 bases lay outside the gene matches. CDR1 MNHEY and CDR2 SMNVEV come from the germline V gene (reference sequence). CDR3 length: 15 residues. Written as DNA, the CDR3 is TGTGCCAGCAGTTTTGGGACAGGGGTATTGAATGAGCAGTTCTTC. Translating gives CASSFGTGVLNEQFF.

The chain joins TRBV7-2 to TRBJ2-2, with 10 bases identical to TRBD1. The CDR3 length is 16 residues. Germline CDR1 reads SGHTA; CDR2 reads FQGNSA. Trimming removed 4 bases from V and 4 bases from J; junction bases left unmatched: 6. The CDR3: CASSYDGTGVTGELFF. The CDR3 DNA reads as TGTGCCAGCAGCTATGACGGGACAGGGGTCACCGGGGAGCTGTTTTTT.

This clone was recorded once. The rearrangement uses TRBV15 and TRBJ2-5; D call uncertain. The CDR3 contains 15 residues. The ends were cut back, 0 bases at V and 1 base at J, with 9 bases in the middle. The germline V gene has CDR1 LNHNV and CDR2 YYDKDF (reference sequence). DNA for the CDR3: TGTGCCACCAGCAGAGAAACAACAGCCCAAGAGACCCAGTACTTC. This gives the protein CATSRETTAQETQYF.

This clone was picked up one time. The J gene is TRBJ2-1, the V gene TRBV28; 9 positions agree with TRBD1. Germline V gives CDR1 MDHEN, CDR2 SYDVKM. This CDR3 region has 17 residues. The V segment lost 0 bases and the J segment 5 bases; nucleotides outside the gene matches: 8. CDR3 coding DNA: TGTGCCAGCAGTTTATGGGAAGGACAGGGGAAGCACAATGAGCAGTTCTTC. This gives the protein CASSLWEGQGKHNEQFF.

This clone was seen more than once but under ten times. The gene calls are TRBV4-1 and TRBJ1-1; a possible D gene is TRBD1 (5 bases). The CDR3 sequence is 14 residues long. Germline CDR1 reads MGHRA; CDR2 reads YSYEKL. With 2 bases removed from V and 1 base from J, the gap between germline ends came to 8 bases. The CDR3, as DNA: TGCGCCAGCAGCCAACTAAGGGGGAACACTGAAGCTTTCTTT. Protein sequence: CASSQLRGNTEAFF.

This clone was recorded once. The V and J genes are TRBV5-8 and TRBJ1-2; 10 bases agree with TRBD1. The trim removed 5 bases at V and 7 bases at J, leaving 2 bases unmatched. The germline V gene has CDR1 SGHTS and CDR2 YDEGEE. This CDR3 comprises 12 residues. CDR3 bases: TGTGCCAGCAGTCGACAGGGGGCTGGCTACACCTTC. Its protein product is CASSRQGAGYTF.

The chain carries TRBV6-1 and TRBJ1-3, with D perhaps matching TRBD1 (6 bases). This CDR3 contains 14 residues. V was clipped by 5 bases and J by 4 bases, with 12 bases between them. Germline V CDR1 and CDR2: MNHNS, SASEGT. The CDR3 loop is CASSSGGAGNTIYF. The CDR3 region has the DNA TGTGCCAGCAGTTCTGGGGGCGCAGGAAACACCATATATTTT.

The chain employs TRBV12-5 and TRBJ2-1; weak D call: TRBD1 (5 bases). CDR3 length: 17 residues. Germline V gene data show CDR1 as LGHNT and CDR2 as FRNRAP. V was clipped by 1 base and J by 5 bases, with 18 bases between them. As DNA, the CDR3 is TGTGCTAGTGGTTTGGGGCAGGGTTGGCTTCGGGACAATGAGCAGTTCTTC. Translation: CASGLGQGWLRDNEQFF.

V usage is TRBV11-2 and J usage is TRBJ2-6; 9 bases map to TRBD1. CDR3 length: 18 amino acids. Germline assignment: CDR1 SGHAT and CDR2 FQNNGV. The ends lost 5 bases at V and 1 base at J; junction bases unmatched: 9. The CDR3 sequence is CASSPRDRVLSGANVLTF. CDR3 sequence (DNA): TGTGCCAGCAGCCCCCGGGACAGGGTTTTATCTGGGGCCAACGTCCTGACTTTC.

This sequence joins TRBV5-1 and TRBJ1-1; 11 positions match TRBD1. V shed 4 bases, J shed 4 bases, and the junction held 6 bases outside the gene matches. Germline CDR1 and CDR2: SGHRS and YFSETQ. This CDR3 spans 15 amino acids. CDR3 amino acids: CASSPSGTGGTEAFF. Here the CDR3 DNA reads TGCGCCAGCAGCCCATCCGGGACAGGGGGCACTGAAGCTTTCTTT. The full variable domain, completed using reference TRBV5-1 and TRBJ1-1, is KAGVTQTPRYLIKTRGQQVTLSCSPISGHRSVSWYQQTPGQGLQFLFEYFSETQRNKGNFPGRFSGRQFSNSRSEMNVSTLELGDSALYLCASSPSGTGGTEAFFGQGTRLTVV.

This clone appeared a few times. The V gene is TRBV5-1, the J gene TRBJ1-1, with TRBD1 matching 7 bases. The CDR3 consists of 14 residues. The germline V gene has CDR1 SGHRS and CDR2 YFSETQ. J was trimmed by 5 bases and V by 1 base; bases with no gene match: 5. The CDR3 region is CASSLSGRGTEAFF. The CDR3 DNA reads as TGCGCCAGCAGCTTGTCAGGCAGGGGGACTGAAGCTTTCTTT.

The CDR3 is CASVLSGTDNYGYTF. Written as DNA, the CDR3 is TGTGCCAGCGTTCTTTCAGGGACAGATAACTATGGCTACACCTTC. The rearrangement joins TRBV5-4 to TRBJ1-2, with 7 bases lining up with TRBD1. Trimming took 7 bases from V and 1 from J; bases not matched to a gene: 10. CDR3 length: 15 amino acids. Germline values: CDR1 SGHNT, CDR2 YYREEE (reference sequence).